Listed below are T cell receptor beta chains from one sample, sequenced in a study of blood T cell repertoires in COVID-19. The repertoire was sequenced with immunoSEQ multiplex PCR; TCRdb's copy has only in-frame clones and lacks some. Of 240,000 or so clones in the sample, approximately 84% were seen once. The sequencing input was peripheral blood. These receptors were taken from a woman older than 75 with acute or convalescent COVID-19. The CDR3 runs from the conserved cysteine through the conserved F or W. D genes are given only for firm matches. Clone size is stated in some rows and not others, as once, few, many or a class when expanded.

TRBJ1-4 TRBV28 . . CASSETAFNEKLFF TGTGCCAGCAGCGAGACAGCCTTTAATGAAAAACTGTTTTTT
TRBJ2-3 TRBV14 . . CASSHLLGADTQYF TGTGCCAGCAGCCACTTATTAGGAGCAGATACGCAGTATTTT
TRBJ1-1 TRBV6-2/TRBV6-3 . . CASSYPRDTEAFF TGTGCCAGCAGTTACCCGAGGGACACTGAAGCTTTCTTT
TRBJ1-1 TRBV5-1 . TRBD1 CASSWRGLQGTEAFF TGCGCCAGCAGCTGGAGGGGGCTTCAGGGCACTGAAGCTTTCTTT
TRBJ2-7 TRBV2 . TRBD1 CASSADRGFHSGQYF TGTGCCAGCAGTGCTGACAGGGGGTTTCATTCTGGGCAGTACTTC
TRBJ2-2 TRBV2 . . CASSPGSGNTGELFF TGTGCCAGCAGCCCGGGGTCAGGGAACACCGGGGAGCTGTTTTTT
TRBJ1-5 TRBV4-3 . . CASSQDYGSFNQPQHF TGCGCCAGCAGCCAAGATTACGGGTCCTTCAATCAGCCCCAGCATTTT
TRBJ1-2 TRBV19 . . CASSFLGGGSDGYTF TGTGCCAGTAGTTTCCTCGGGGGTGGTAGCGATGGCTACACCTTC
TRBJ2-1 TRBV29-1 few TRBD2 CSVVTSDRGNEQFF TGCAGCGTGGTAACTAGCGACCGAGGCAATGAGCAGTTCTTC
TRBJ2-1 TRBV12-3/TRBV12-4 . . CASRRTGTKIF TGTGCCAGCAGACGAACCGGGACAAAAATCTTC
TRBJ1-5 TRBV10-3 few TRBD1 CAISETDRGGSSNQPQHF TGTGCCATCAGTGAAACAGACAGGGGGGGGTCGAGCAATCAGCCCCAGCATTTT
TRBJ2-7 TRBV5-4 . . CASSSRHGSSYEQYF TGTGCCAGCAGCTCGCGGCATGGGAGCTCCTACGAGCAGTACTTC
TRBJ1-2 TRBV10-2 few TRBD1 CASSESTLGQGAIYGYTF TGCGCCAGCAGTGAGTCGACTCTGGGACAGGGGGCGATCTATGGCTACACCTTC
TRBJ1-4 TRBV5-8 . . CASSWDPQGSNEKLFF TGTGCCAGCAGCTGGGACCCCCAGGGGAGTAATGAAAAACTGTTTTTT
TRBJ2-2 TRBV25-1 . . CASSENSLGRTGELFF TGTGCCAGCAGTGAAAATTCGCTGGGGCGGACCGGGGAGCTGTTTTTT
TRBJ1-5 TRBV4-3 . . CASSQDPQGSQPQHF TGCGCCAGCAGCCAAGATCCCCAGGGGAGCCAGCCCCAGCATTTT
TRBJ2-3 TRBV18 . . CASSSSRSQDTQYF TGTGCCAGCTCTTCGTCCAGGTCGCAAGATACGCAGTATTTT
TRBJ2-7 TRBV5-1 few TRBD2 CASSSPGGAGYEQYF TGCGCCAGCAGCTCGCCCGGGGGGGCTGGCTACGAGCAGTACTTC
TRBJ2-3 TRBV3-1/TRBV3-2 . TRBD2 CASSQEGLAGGHASTDTQYF TGTGCCAGCAGCCAAGAAGGACTAGCGGGGGGCCACGCTAGCACAGATACGCAGTATTTT
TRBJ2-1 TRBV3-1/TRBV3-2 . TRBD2 CASRHEREGLNEQFF TGTGCCAGCAGACATGAGCGGGAGGGCTTGAATGAGCAGTTCTTC
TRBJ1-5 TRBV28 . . CASRVIGAGNQPQHF TGTGCCAGCAGAGTGATAGGGGCAGGTAATCAGCCCCAGCATTTT
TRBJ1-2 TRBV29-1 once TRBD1 CSVQAGTGQYNYGYTF TGCAGCGTTCAGGCAGGGACAGGGCAATATAACTATGGCTACACCTTC
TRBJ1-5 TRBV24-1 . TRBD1 CATSDLPRGSNQPQHF TGTGCCACCAGTGATTTGCCCAGGGGGAGCAATCAGCCCCAGCATTTT
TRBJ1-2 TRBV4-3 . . CASSQDSQGYGYTF TGCGCCAGCAGCCAAGATTCCCAGGGCTATGGCTACACCTTC
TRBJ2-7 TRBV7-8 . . CASSLVVLASSYEQYF TGTGCCAGCAGCTTAGTCGTGTTAGCTAGCTCCTACGAGCAGTACTTC
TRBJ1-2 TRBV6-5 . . CASSTTTTGGGYTF TGTGCCAGCAGTACGACGACGACGGGGGGAGGCTACACCTTC
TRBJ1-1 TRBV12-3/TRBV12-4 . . CASSSYETEAFF TGTGCCAGTTCCTCCTACGAAACTGAAGCTTTCTTT
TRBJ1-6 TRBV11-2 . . CASSPNTYNSPLHF TGTGCCAGCAGCCCCAACACCTATAATTCACCCCTCCACTTT
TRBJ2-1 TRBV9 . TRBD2 CASSVESGGGYNERQFF TGTGCCAGCAGCGTAGAGAGCGGGGGGGGTTACAATGAGCGGCAGTTCTTC
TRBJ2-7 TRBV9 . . CASSVGPGWEQYF TGTGCCAGCAGCGTAGGCCCAGGGTGGGAGCAGTACTTC
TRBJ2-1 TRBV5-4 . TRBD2 CASSLRLAGYNEQFF TGTGCCAGCAGCTTGCGACTAGCGGGGTACAATGAGCAGTTCTTC
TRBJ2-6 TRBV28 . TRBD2 CASSLGLAGGFGANVLTF TGTGCCAGCAGCTTGGGACTAGCGGGAGGGTTTGGGGCCAACGTCCTGACTTTC
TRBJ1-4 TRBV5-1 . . CASSSEATNEKLFF TGCGCCAGCAGCTCAGAAGCAACTAATGAAAAACTGTTTTTT
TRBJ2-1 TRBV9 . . CASSLGRSGGVNEQFF TGTGCCAGCAGCCTAGGGCGTAGCGGAGGGGTGAATGAGCAGTTCTTC
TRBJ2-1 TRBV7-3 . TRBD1 CASSISGTGYNEQFF TGTGCCAGCAGCATCTCCGGGACAGGTTACAATGAGCAGTTCTTC
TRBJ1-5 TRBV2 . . CASSEVLGHQPQHF TGTGCCAGCAGTGAAGTCTTGGGGCATCAGCCCCAGCATTTT
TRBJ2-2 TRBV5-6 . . CASSFLDTGELFF TGTGCCAGCAGCTTCTTAGACACCGGGGAGCTGTTTTTT
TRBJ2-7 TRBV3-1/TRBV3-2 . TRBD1 CASSQRTGGSEQYF TGTGCCAGCAGCCAAAGGACAGGGGGTTCTGAGCAGTACTTC
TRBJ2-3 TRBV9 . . CASSVGAGTTDTQYF TGTGCCAGCAGCGTAGGTGCAGGTACCACAGATACGCAGTATTTT
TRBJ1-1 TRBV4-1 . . CASSLEAERTEAFF TGCGCCAGCAGCCTCGAAGCCGAACGCACTGAAGCTTTCTTT
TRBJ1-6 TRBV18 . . CASSPPRTATNSPLHF TGTGCCAGCTCACCCCCGAGGACAGCCACCAATTCACCCCTCCACTTT
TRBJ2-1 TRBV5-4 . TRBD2 CASSRGSGRVNEQFF TGTGCCAGCAGCAGGGGTAGCGGGAGGGTCAATGAGCAGTTCTTC
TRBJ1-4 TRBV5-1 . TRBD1 CASSLQGATNEKLFF TGCGCCAGCAGCTTACAGGGGGCCACTAATGAAAAACTGTTTTTT
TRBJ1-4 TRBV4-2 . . CASSQDEGTAVGFEKLFF TGTGCCAGCAGCCAAGATGAGGGCACGGCGGTCGGTTTTGAAAAACTGTTTTTT